This T cell receptor (beta chain) was obtained from a study of T cell repertoires in cytomegalovirus infection. Study-wide background: Both CMV infection and a matching HLA type were indicated by public TCR beta signatures. Study findings and constraints: There were HLA-C-restricted CMV-specific TCR beta clonotypes dominating the ex vivo response. Adding up the frequency of public TCR beta families identified people who carried CMV plus the relevant HLA.

TCRdb re-analysed the reads in MiXCR, keeping a single row per CDR3 protein. In the table there are hundreds of thousands of distinct CDR3 sequences, approximately 8.9% of which are singletons. Germline CDR1 reads SGHNT; CDR2 reads YYREEE (reference sequence). CDR3 length: 14 residues. V was clipped by 4 bases and J by 1 base, with 10 bases between them. This clonotype has a count of ten or more. The antigen remains undetermined. The specimen was PBMCs. The receptor's source is a human donor in good health (CMV status not recorded). Some clones in this sample may be carry-over from other donors' samples. The rearrangement links TRBV5-4 to TRBJ2-3; the D is unclear. CDR3 in amino acids: CASSTPRGTDTQYF. The CDR3, as DNA: TGTGCCAGCAGCACCCCTAGGGGCACAGATACGCAGTATTTT.